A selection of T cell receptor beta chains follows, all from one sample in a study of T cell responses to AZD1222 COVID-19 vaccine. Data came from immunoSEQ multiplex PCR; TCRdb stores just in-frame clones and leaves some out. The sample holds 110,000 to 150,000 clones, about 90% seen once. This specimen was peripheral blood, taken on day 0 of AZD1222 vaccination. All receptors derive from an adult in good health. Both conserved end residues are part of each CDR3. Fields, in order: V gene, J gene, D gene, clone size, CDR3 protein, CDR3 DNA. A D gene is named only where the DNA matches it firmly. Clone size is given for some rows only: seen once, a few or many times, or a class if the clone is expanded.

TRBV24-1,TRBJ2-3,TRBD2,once,CATSDPSTSGTHPDTQYF,TGTGCCACCAGTGATCCATCGACTAGCGGGACCCACCCAGATACGCAGTATTTT
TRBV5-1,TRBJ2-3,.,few,CASSLAGMTDTQYF,TGCGCCAGCAGCTTGGCTGGTATGACAGATACGCAGTATTTT
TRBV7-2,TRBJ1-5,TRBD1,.,CASSFGQGWYQPQHF,TGTGCCAGCAGCTTCGGACAGGGATGGTATCAGCCCCAGCATTTT
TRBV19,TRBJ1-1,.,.,CASTPGPPNTEAFF,TGTGCCAGTACTCCCGGACCACCCAACACTGAAGCTTTCTTT
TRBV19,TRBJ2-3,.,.,CASSISLSTDTQYF,TGTGCCAGTAGTATCTCTCTCTCAACAGATACGCAGTATTTT
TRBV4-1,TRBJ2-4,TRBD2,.,CASSPRGLAEIKNIQYF,TGCGCCAGCAGCCCCCGGGGACTAGCGGAGATCAAAAACATTCAGTACTTC
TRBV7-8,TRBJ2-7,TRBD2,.,CASSLWEGKSSEQYF,TGTGCCAGCAGCTTATGGGAGGGTAAATCTTCCGAGCAGTACTTC
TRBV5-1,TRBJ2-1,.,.,CASSLLGAQYNEQFF,TGCGCCAGCAGCCTACTTGGGGCACAATACAATGAGCAGTTCTTC
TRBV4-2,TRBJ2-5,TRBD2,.,CASSHGTSGEETQYF,TGTGCCAGCAGCCACGGGACTAGCGGGGAAGAGACCCAGTACTTC
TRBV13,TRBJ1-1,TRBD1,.,CASSSLRTPGTVMNTEAFF,TGTGCCAGCAGCTCTCTACGCACCCCGGGGACAGTTATGAACACTGAAGCTTTCTTT
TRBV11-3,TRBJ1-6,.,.,CASSPYRNSPLHF,TGTGCCAGCAGCCCCTACAGGAATTCACCCCTCCACTTT
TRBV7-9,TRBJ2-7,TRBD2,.,CASSGTGLAYEQYF,TGTGCCAGCAGTGGGACGGGACTAGCCTACGAGCAGTACTTC
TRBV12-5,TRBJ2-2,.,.,CASGFVGREKAGELFF,TGTGCTAGTGGTTTCGTGGGTAGGGAAAAGGCCGGGGAGCTGTTTTTT
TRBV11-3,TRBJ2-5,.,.,CASSRGGGGETQYF,TGTGCCAGCAGCCGGGGAGGTGGCGGGGAGACCCAGTACTTC
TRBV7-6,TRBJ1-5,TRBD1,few,CASSRDRGPNQPQHF,TGTGCCAGCAGCCGGGACAGGGGGCCCAATCAGCCCCAGCATTTT
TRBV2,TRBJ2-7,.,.,CASSEAFLNQGRPYEQYF,TGTGCCAGCAGTGAAGCATTTTTGAACCAGGGCCGACCCTACGAGCAGTACTTC
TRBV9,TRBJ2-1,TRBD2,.,CASSVAGGTRGGEQFF,TGTGCCAGCAGCGTAGCGGGAGGGACGCGGGGCGGTGAGCAGTTCTTC
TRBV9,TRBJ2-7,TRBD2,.,CASSAQRTSGTYEQYF,TGTGCCAGCAGCGCTCAGCGGACTAGCGGAACCTACGAGCAGTACTTC
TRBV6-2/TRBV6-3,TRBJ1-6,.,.,CASSYSGNSPLHF,TGTGCCAGCAGTTACTCCGGGAATTCACCCCTCCACTTT
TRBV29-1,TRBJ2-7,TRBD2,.,CSAAGIGTSGRSPEQYF,TGCAGCGCTGCGGGGATCGGGACTAGCGGGAGATCCCCCGAGCAGTACTTC
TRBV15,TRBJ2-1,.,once,CATSRDSARYNYNEQFF,TGTGCCACCAGCAGAGATTCGGCGCGGTATAACTACAATGAGCAGTTCTTC
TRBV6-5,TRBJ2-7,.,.,CASSFSGSSREQYF,TGTGCCAGCAGTTTCTCCGGGAGTTCCCGCGAGCAGTACTTC
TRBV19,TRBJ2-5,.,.,CASSIPPAETQYF,TGTGCCAGTAGTATCCCCCCCGCTGAGACCCAGTACTTC